The text below deals with one T cell receptor (beta chain). What it binds is not known. This specimen comes from a study of CD8 T cells in ankylosing spondylitis. General observations from the study: Earlier reports found some motif variants in synovial fluid and blood in reactive arthritis. As reported, disease-linked clones showed significant enrichment in matched ankylosing spondylitis synovial fluid. Disease-linked clones bore a CD8+ phenotype and were relatively rare in peripheral blood. Seemingly distinctive of ankylosing spondylitis blood was a TCR beta motif formed by eight highly homologous variants.

TCRdb passed the 5' RACE reads through MiXCR, listing each CDR3 protein once. The sample holds 700,000 or so distinct CDR3 sequences, around 19% seen once. The CDR3 consists of 15 residues. V was trimmed by 4 bases and J by 0 bases, leaving 11 bases between them. The sample was blood, either unsorted or a sorted T cell fraction (not recorded which). This receptor was taken from a male donor with ankylosing spondylitis. V usage is TRBV12-3 or TRBV12-4 and J usage is TRBJ2-3; no firm D call. The CDR3 region is CASSSSIESTDTQYF. The CDR3, as DNA: TGTGCCAGCAGTTCCAGTATAGAAAGCACAGATACGCAGTATTTT.